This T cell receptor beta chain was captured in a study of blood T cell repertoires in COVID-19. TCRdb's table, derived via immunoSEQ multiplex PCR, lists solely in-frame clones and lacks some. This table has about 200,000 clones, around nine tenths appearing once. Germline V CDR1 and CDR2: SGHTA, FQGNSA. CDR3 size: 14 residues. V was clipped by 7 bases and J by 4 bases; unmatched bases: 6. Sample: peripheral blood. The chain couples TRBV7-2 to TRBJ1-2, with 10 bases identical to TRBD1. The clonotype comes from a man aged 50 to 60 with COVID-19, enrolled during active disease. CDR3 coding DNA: TGTGCCAGCAACCCGGGACAGGGGTCCTATGGCTACACCTTC. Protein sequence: CASNPGQGSYGYTF.